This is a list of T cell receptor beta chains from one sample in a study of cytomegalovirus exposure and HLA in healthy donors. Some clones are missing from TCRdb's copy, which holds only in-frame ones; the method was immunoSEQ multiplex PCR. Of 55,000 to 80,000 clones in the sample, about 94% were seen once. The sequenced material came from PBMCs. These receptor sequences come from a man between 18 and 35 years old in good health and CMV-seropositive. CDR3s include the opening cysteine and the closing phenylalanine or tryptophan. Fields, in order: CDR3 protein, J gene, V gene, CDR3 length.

CAISESGRRGYTF | TRBJ1-2 | TRBV10-3 | 13
CASSFRDILSEPQHF | TRBJ1-5 | TRBV5-5 | 15
CASSEYFPGSGNTIYF | TRBJ1-3 | TRBV25-1 | 16
CTSSQDGRETQYF | TRBJ2-5 | TRBV1 | 13
CASSLAGTYTDTQYF | TRBJ2-3 | TRBV9 | 15
CASSPSDSFPGELFF | TRBJ2-2 | TRBV7-3 | 15
CSVLLAGGETQYF | TRBJ2-5 | TRBV29-1 | 13
CASSLSRGGDQPQHF | TRBJ1-5 | TRBV27 | 15
CASSWLIDSGADYNEQFF | TRBJ2-1 | TRBV5-1 | 18
CASSLGQGRSPLHF | TRBJ1-6 | TRBV7-2 | 14
CASSAGLAEYNEQFF | TRBJ2-1 | TRBV7-3 | 15
CASSLGGGYGYTF | TRBJ1-2 | TRBV13 | 13
CASSPRDKSTDTQYF | TRBJ2-3 | TRBV5-1 | 15
CASSLRGRALVNEQFF | TRBJ2-1 | TRBV7-9 | 16
CASSLVPLAHSYNEQFF | TRBJ2-1 | TRBV28 | 17
CASSPRAGTTPYEQYF | TRBJ2-7 | TRBV13 | 16
CAISPGQGVSGELFF | TRBJ2-2 | TRBV10-3 | 15
CASSFSGNSYEQYF | TRBJ2-7 | TRBV7-6 | 14